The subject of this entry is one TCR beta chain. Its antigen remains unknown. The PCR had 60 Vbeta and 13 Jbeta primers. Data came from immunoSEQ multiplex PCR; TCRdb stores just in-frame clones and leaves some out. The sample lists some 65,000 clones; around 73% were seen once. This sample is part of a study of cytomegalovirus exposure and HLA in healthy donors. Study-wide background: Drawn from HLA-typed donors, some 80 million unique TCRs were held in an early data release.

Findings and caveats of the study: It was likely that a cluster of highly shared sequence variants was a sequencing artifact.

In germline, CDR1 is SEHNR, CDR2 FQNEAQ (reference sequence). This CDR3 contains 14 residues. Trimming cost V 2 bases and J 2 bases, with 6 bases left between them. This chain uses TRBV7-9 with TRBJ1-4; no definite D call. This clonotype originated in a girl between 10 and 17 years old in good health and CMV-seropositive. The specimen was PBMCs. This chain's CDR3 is CASSLTATNEKLFF. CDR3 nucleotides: TGTGCCAGCAGCTTAACAGCTACTAATGAAAAACTGTTTTTT.